The 19 T cell receptor beta chains listed next were all sequenced from one sample in a study of blood T cells in healthy people across ages. A second PCR, run for about 7 to 12 cycles, used a sample-barcoded 5' primer plus a J-beta primer mix. TCRdb reanalysed the 5' RACE reads using MiXCR and keeps one entry per CDR3 protein. The sample has roughly 1,500,000 distinct CDR3 sequences, 42% seen once; the top ten hold 7.9%. The sample consisted of blood. The receptor set was obtained from a woman under 30 in good health.

The rearrangement uses TRBV7-9 and TRBJ2-1, with D tentatively TRBD2 (6 bases). Trimming removed 5 bases at V and 15 bases at J, with 32 bases between. This CDR3 comprises 17 residues. The germline V gene has CDR1 SEHNR and CDR2 FQNEAQ (reference sequence). CDR3: CASSPRFGGTHRGFWFF. CDR3 sequence (DNA): TGTGCCAGCAGCCCGCGGTTCGGCGGGACCCATCGTGGGTTCTGGTTCTTC.

A few counts support this clonotype. CDR3 DNA: TGTGCCAGCAGCTCACAGGGGGGACTCTCCTACAATGAGCAGTTCTTC. It specifies CASSSQGGLSYNEQFF. This chain connects TRBV7-8 to TRBJ2-1; 8 bases agree with TRBD1. CDR1 SGHVS and CDR2 FQNEAQ come from the germline V gene. V lost 4 bases, J lost 0 bases, and 5 bases stayed unmatched. This CDR3 region has 16 residues.

This sequence joins TRBV5-1 and TRBJ1-2; 8 nucleotides align to TRBD1. CDR1 and CDR2 from the germline V gene are SGHRS and YFSETQ. Unmatched junction bases numbered 11, after V lost 4 bases and J lost 0 bases. CDR3 length: 17 residues. This chain's CDR3 is CASSKAGQADPNYGYTF. CDR3 DNA: TGCGCCAGCAGCAAGGCGGGACAGGCGGACCCTAACTATGGCTACACCTTC.

The chain recombines TRBV30 with TRBJ2-7; D unclear. The CDR3 totals 15 residues. Deletions cut 0 bases from V and 0 bases from J, with 12 bases between. Germline-derived CDR1 and CDR2 are GTSNPN and SVGIG (reference sequence). CDR3 nucleotides: TGTGCCTGGAGTGTTGGGCCCCTCAGCTCCTACGAGCAGTACTTC. This codes for CAWSVGPLSSYEQYF.

The table lists this clonotype with a few counts. The genes are TRBV2 and TRBJ2-7, with D possibly TRBD1 on 6 matching bases. The CDR3 consists of 16 residues. The V gene's germline CDR1 is SNHLY and CDR2 FYNNEI. Trimming took 6 bases from V and 0 from J, leaving 18 bases between them. CDR3: CASRELQGVDSYEQYF. The DNA of the CDR3 is TGTGCCAGCAGGGAGTTACAGGGCGTTGACTCCTACGAGCAGTACTTC.

This clonotype has only a few counts. CDR3 bases: TGTGCCAGCAGTTTAGCCGCAGGTTATTGGAACACTGAAGCTTTCTTT. Encoded protein: CASSLAAGYWNTEAFF. The chain carries TRBV12-3 or TRBV12-4 and TRBJ1-1; D call uncertain. The CDR3 loop spans 16 amino acids. Trimming removed 0 bases at V and 1 base at J, with 12 bases between.

The rearrangement links TRBV10-3 to TRBJ2-3; 8 nucleotides match TRBD2. The CDR3 spans 15 residues. J was trimmed by 3 bases and V by 3 bases; bases with no gene match: 5. From germline, CDR1 is ENHRY and CDR2 SYGVKD. This CDR3 reads CAISDKRESTDTQYF. The DNA for the CDR3 is TGTGCCATCAGTGACAAGCGGGAGTCAACAGATACGCAGTATTTT.

V and J are TRBV20-1 and TRBJ2-7; D is possibly TRBD1 (6 bases). V was trimmed by 3 bases and J by 2 bases, leaving 14 bases between them. This CDR3 is built from 14 residues. Germline V gene lookup returns CDR1 DFQATT and CDR2 SNEGSKA (reference sequence). CDR3 nucleotides: TGCAGTGCTAGGTATGGGACATATGCCTACGAGCAGTACTTC. This sequence encodes CSARYGTYAYEQYF.

The rearrangement uses TRBV6-5 and TRBJ2-7; D could derive from TRBD1 or TRBD2 (6 bases each). TRBJ2-5 explains the end of the DNA better; the J call may be wrong. Per germline, CDR1 MNHEY and CDR2 SVGAGI. The CDR3 runs 15 residues. This CDR3 reads CASSYGQGRQETQYF. The CDR3 nucleotides read TGTGCCAGCAGTTACGGGCAGGGGAGGCAGGAGACCCAGTACTTC.

The chain carries TRBV9 and TRBJ1-2; D is uncertain. The CDR3 is 13 amino acids. V dropped 0 bases and J dropped 6 bases, with 9 bases sitting between them. CDR1 is SGDLS, CDR2 YYNGEE, per germline. The DNA of the CDR3 is TGTGCCAGCAGCGTAGGGTATAGCAATGGCTACACCTTC. Its translation is CASSVGYSNGYTF.

Remarks on this clonotype: A much larger clone differs from this one at a single base, so this may be a read error. The CDR3 nucleotides are TGCAGCGTTTACCGAGGTCCAGCCAAAAACATTCAGTACTTC. Amino acids: CSVYRGPAKNIQYF. The chain joins TRBV29-1 to TRBJ2-4; D unresolved. CDR3 length equals 14 residues. V was clipped by 5 bases and J by 0 bases, with 11 bases between them. Looked up from germline, CDR1 is SQVTM and CDR2 is ANQGSEA.

The V and J genes are TRBV2 and TRBJ1-5, with no clear D. Germline V lookup: CDR1 SNHLY, CDR2 FYNNEI. Trimming removed 0 bases from V and 0 bases from J, with 15 bases in between. The CDR3 runs to 18 residues. This CDR3 reads CASSEAWKGAYSNQPQHF. The CDR3 DNA follows: TGTGCCAGCAGTGAAGCATGGAAGGGAGCTTATAGCAATCAGCCCCAGCATTTT.

In this sample, this clonotype turned up a few times. J is TRBJ2-1 and V is TRBV27, with 8 bases matching TRBD2. Germline CDR1 reads MNHEY; CDR2 reads SMNVEV (reference sequence). The CDR3 extends over 15 amino acids. V lost 6 bases and J lost 5; bases outside the gene matches: 9. The CDR3 protein is CASSQTSGPNNEQFF. In DNA form, the CDR3 reads TGTGCCAGCAGCCAAACTAGCGGACCGAACAATGAGCAGTTCTTC.

V is TRBV20-1 and J is TRBJ1-5, with D perhaps TRBD1 (5 bases). The germline gives CDR1 DFQATT, CDR2 SNEGSKA (reference sequence). This CDR3 has 14 amino acids. V lost 3 bases and J 0 bases, leaving 9 bases between the germline ends. CDR3 nucleotides: TGCAGTGCTAGGACAGTAGATAGCAATCAGCCCCAGCATTTT. It encodes CSARTVDSNQPQHF.

This clonotype was counted between two and nine times. The V gene is TRBV20-1, the J gene TRBJ1-6; D gene unclear. V was cut by 6 bases and J by 7 bases, with 19 bases left in between. Germline values: CDR1 DFQATT, CDR2 SNEGSKA (reference sequence). The CDR3 runs 15 residues. The CDR3, as DNA: TGCAGTGCCAATCATCCCGAGGGAATGAATTCACCCCTCCACTTT. This encodes CSANHPEGMNSPLHF.

The gene calls are TRBV7-9 and TRBJ2-4; 7 bases line up with TRBD1. Germline loops: CDR1 SEHNR, CDR2 FQNEAQ (reference sequence). The CDR3 is 15 amino acids. V gave up 5 bases and J gave up 5 bases; unmatched junction bases: 9. Here the CDR3 DNA reads TGTGCCAGCAGCCCAGGGGGTTCTGGGGAAAACATTCAGTACTTC. This codes for CASSPGGSGENIQYF.

V usage is TRBV2 and J usage is TRBJ2-3; no clear D. The V gene's germline CDR1 is SNHLY and CDR2 FYNNEI. Trimming removed 7 bases from V and 0 bases from J, with 17 bases in between. The CDR3 runs 16 residues. The CDR3 spells CASIRTGGESTDTQYF. The CDR3 DNA reads TGTGCCAGCATCAGAACGGGCGGAGAGAGCACAGATACGCAGTATTTT.

This sequence joins TRBV12-3 or TRBV12-4 and TRBJ2-7, with D unresolved. The assigned J gene may be wrong: the sequence end matches TRBJ2-5 better. The CDR3 runs to 12 residues. This chain's CDR3 is CASSLDVGTQYF. The CDR3, as DNA: TGTGCCAGCAGTTTGGACGTGGGGACCCAGTACTTC.

This clonotype came up a few times. J is TRBJ2-7 and V is TRBV27; D possibly corresponds to TRBD1 (6 bases). The CDR3 runs 16 residues. Germline loops: CDR1 MNHEY, CDR2 SMNVEV (reference sequence). V lost 5 bases, J lost 3 bases, and 20 bases lay in between. The CDR3 DNA reads TGTGCCAGCAGTCTAGGTTCCACAGGGAGCTACTACGAGCAGTACTTC. Its protein product is CASSLGSTGSYYEQYF.